The clone carrying this T cell receptor beta chain was seen a handful of times. Its antigen is undetermined. TCRdb independently ran MiXCR on the RACE reads; one entry per CDR3 protein. The sample lists 71,000 or so distinct CDR3 sequences, 9.8% occurring once. The data are from a study of human T cells and chemical hapten exposure. Study-wide results and limits: The count of PT1 expanded TCRs correlated positively with patch test score. Alopecia in the donors means their immune response may deviate from healthy people's.

The CDR3 runs to 13 residues. V was clipped by 7 bases and J by 2 bases, with 11 bases between them. The sample's time point: patch test 1, 2 weeks after DPC sensitization. Described treatment: therapeutic diphenylcyclopropenone sensitization with weekly scalp DPC. The genes are TRBV12-3 or TRBV12-4 and TRBJ2-5; tentatively, D is TRBD2 (6 bases). The TCR was taken from a middle-aged woman with alopecia areata. Some clones in this sample may be carry-over from other donors' samples. The sample was whole blood, taken in connection with sensitization to the hapten diphenylcyclopropenone (DPC). DNA for the CDR3: TGTGCCAGCACTCCGGCGGGGCAAGAGACCCAGTACTTC. Protein sequence: CASTPAGQETQYF.